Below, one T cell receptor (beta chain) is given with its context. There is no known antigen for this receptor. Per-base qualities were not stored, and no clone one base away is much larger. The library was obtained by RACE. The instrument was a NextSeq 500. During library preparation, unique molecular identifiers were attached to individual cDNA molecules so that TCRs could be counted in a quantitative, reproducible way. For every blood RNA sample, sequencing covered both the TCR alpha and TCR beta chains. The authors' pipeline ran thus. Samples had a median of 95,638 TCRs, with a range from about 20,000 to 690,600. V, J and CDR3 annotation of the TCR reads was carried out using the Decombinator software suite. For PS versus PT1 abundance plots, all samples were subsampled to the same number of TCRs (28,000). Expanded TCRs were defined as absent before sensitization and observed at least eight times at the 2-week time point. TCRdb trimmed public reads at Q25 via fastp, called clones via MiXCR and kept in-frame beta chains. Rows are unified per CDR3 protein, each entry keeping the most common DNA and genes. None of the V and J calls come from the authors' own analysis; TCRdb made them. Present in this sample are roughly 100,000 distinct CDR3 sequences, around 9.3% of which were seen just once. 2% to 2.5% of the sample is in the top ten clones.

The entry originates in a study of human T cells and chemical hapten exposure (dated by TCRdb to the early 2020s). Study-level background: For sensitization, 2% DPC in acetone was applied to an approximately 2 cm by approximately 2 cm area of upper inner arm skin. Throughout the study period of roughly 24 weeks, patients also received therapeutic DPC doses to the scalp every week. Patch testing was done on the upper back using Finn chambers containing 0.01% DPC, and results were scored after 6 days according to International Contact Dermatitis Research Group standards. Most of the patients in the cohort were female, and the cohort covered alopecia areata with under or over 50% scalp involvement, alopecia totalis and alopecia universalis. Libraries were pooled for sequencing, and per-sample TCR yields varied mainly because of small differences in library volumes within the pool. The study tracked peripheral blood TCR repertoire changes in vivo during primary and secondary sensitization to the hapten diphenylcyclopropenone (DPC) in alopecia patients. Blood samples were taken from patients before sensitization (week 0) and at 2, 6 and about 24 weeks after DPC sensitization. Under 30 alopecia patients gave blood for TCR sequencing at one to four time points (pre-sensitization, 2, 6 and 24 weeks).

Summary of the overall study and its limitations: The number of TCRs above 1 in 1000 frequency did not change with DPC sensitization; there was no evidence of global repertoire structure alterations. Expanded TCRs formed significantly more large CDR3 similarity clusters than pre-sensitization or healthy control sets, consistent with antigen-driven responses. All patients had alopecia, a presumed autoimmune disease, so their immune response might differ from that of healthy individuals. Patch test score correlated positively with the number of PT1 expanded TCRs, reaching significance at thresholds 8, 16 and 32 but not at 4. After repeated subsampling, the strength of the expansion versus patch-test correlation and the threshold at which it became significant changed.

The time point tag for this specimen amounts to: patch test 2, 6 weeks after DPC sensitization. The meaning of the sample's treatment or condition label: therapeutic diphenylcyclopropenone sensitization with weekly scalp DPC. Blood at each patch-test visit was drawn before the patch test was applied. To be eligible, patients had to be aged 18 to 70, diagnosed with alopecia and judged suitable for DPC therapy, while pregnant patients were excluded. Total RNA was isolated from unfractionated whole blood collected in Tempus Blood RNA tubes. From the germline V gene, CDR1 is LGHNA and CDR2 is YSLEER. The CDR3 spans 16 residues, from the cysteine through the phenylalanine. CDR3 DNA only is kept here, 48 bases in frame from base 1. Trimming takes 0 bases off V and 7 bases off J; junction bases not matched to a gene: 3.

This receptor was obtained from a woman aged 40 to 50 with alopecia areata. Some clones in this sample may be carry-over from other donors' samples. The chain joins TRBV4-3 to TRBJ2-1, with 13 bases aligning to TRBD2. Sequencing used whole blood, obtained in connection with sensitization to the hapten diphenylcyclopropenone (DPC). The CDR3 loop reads CASSQDGTSGKNEQFF. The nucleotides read TGCGCCAGCAGCCAAGACGGGACTAGCGGGAAAAATGAGCAGTTCTTC.